This T cell receptor (beta chain) was obtained from a study of blood T cell repertoires in COVID-19. At the level of the study: Acute-phase and convalescent COVID-19 samples originated in the United States, Italy and Spain.

Per the original methods: Reference gene primer amplification yielded estimated nucleated cell counts. Assay used: immunoSEQ multiplex PCR; TCRdb lists only in-frame clones, some missing. D and trimming were read from the DNA, whereas the V and J calls and clone size are those reported in that table. This table holds roughly 220,000 clones, around 90% found once. Participants had their cohort set by participant-reported clinical history. Either two negative PCRs, clearance, or symptom resolution qualified Cohort 3 donors as recovered. The sequence came from a woman aged 25 to 39 who had recovered from COVID-19. Sample: PBMCs or T cells enriched from blood (not recorded which).

The CDR3 loop is CASSHLTGGSGNTIYF. The DNA of the CDR3 is TGCGCCAGCAGCCACCTAACAGGGGGCTCTGGAAACACCATATATTTT. The rearrangement links TRBV4-1 to TRBJ1-3; 8 nucleotides align to TRBD1. V lost 3 bases and J lost 0; bases outside the gene matches: 4. The CDR3 extends over 16 amino acids. Germline V gene sequence: CDR1 MGHRA, CDR2 YSYEKL.